This T cell receptor (beta chain) stems from a study of beta chain features in type 1 diabetes. Points from the study as a whole: Type 1 diabetes patients had TCRB CDR3s that were shorter (moderately but significantly so) in all four CD4+ subsets.

This CDR3 is 12 amino acids long. V lost 5 bases and J 14 bases, leaving 15 bases between the germline ends. The germline gives CDR1 SGHTA, CDR2 FQGNSA. All of the isolated RNA was reverse transcribed, so expressed TCRB transcripts were sequenced. Clones were read by immunoSEQ multiplex PCR, and TCRdb kept only the in-frame ones, dropping some. Seen here are under 200,000 clones, about 8.1% observed once, and the top ten hold 0.54%. With regard to this clone: Its antigen remains unidentified.

The TCR sequence derives from a woman between 18 and 29 years old with type 1 diabetes. The chain uses TRBV7-2 and TRBJ1-4; no definite D call. Sequenced input: central memory CD4+ T cells from blood. The CDR3 sequence: CASSLNRVELFF. The CDR3 bases are TGTGCCAGCAGCCTGAATCGGGTAGAGCTGTTTTTT. Full variable domain (outside the CDR3, taken from reference TRBV7-2 and TRBJ1-4): GAGVSQSPSNKVTEKGKDVELRCDPISGHTALYWYRQSLGQGLEFLIYFQGNSAPDKSGLPSDRFSAERTGGSVSTLTIQRTQQEDSAVYLCASSLNRVELFFGSGTQLSVL.